Following are 2 T cell receptor beta chains from one sample sequenced in a study of cytomegalovirus exposure and HLA in healthy donors. It was with 60 Vbeta and 13 Jbeta primers that the PCR ran. Sequenced by immunoSEQ multiplex PCR; TCRdb stores in-frame clones only, minus some. The sample carries more than 100,000 clones, roughly 69% recorded once. The specimen was PBMCs. The receptors stem from a woman in her forties in good health and CMV-seropositive.

This chain links TRBV4-3 with TRBJ1-4, with D perhaps TRBD1 (6 bases). Trimming removed 4 bases at V and 8 bases at J, with 14 bases between. This CDR3 is 14 amino acids long. Germline V gene data show CDR1 as LGHNA and CDR2 as YSLEER. The CDR3 loop reads CASSLLGAGEKLFF. The CDR3 bases are TGCGCCAGCAGCCTTTTGGGGGCCGGGGAAAAACTGTTTTTT.

V is TRBV4-3 and J is TRBJ1-1, with 7 positions matching TRBD1. CDR3 size: 15 residues. The ends lost 0 bases at V and 3 bases at J; junction bases unmatched: 4. Looked up from germline, CDR1 is LGHNA and CDR2 is YSLEER. The CDR3 bases are TGCGCCAGCAGCCAAGATAGTACAGGGGACACTGAAGCTTTCTTT. This codes for CASSQDSTGDTEAFF.